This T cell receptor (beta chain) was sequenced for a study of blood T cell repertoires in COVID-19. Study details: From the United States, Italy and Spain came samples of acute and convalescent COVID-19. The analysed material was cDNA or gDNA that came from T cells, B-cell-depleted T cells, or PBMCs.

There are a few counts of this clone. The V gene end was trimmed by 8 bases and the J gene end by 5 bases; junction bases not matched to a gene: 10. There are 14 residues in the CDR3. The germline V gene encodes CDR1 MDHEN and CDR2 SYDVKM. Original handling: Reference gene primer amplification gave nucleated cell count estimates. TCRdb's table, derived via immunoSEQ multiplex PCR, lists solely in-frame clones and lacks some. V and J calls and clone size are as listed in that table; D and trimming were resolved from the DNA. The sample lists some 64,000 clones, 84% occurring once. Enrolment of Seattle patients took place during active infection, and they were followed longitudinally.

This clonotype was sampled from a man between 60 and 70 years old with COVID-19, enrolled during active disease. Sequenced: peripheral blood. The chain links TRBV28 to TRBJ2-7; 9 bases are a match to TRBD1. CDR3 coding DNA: TGTGCCAGCGTACCCCGGGACAGGGTACACGAGCAGTACTTC. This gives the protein CASVPRDRVHEQYF.